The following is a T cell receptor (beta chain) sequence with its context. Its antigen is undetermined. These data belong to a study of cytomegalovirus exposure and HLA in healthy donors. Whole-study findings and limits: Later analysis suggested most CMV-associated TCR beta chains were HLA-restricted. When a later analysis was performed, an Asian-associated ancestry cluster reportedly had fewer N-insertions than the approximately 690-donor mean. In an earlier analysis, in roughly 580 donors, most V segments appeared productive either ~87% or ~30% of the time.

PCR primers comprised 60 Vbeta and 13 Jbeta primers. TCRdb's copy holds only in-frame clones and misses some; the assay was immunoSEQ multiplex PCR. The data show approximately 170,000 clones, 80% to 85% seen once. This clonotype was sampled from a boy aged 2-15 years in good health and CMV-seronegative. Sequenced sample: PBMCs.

This chain's CDR3 is CASSFSGSASGGTYEQYF. CDR3 nucleotides: TGTGCCAGCAGCTTTTCAGGGTCGGCTAGCGGGGGGACCTACGAGCAGTACTTC. The chain has TRBV11-1 and TRBJ2-7; 11 nucleotides agree with TRBD2. This CDR3 contains 18 residues. With V trimmed by 3 bases and J by 2 bases, 12 bases remained unmatched. Germline assignment: CDR1 SGHAT and CDR2 FQDESV (reference sequence).